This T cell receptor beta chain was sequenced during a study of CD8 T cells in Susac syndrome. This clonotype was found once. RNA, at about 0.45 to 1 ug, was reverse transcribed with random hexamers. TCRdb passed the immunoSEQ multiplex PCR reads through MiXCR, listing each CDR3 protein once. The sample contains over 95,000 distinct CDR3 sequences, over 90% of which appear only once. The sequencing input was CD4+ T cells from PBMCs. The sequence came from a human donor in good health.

CDR3 region: CASRRLVLAGGSTDTQYF. The DNA for the CDR3 is TGTGCCAGCAGACGCCTGGTACTAGCGGGGGGAAGCACAGATACGCAGTATTTT. The J gene is TRBJ2-3, the V gene TRBV6-1, with 12 bases identical to TRBD2. In germline, CDR1 is MNHNS, CDR2 SASEGT. CDR3 length: 18 amino acids. Trimming cost V 6 bases and J 0 bases; bases outside gene matches: 10.